Described below is a single TCR beta chain sequence and its context. The germline gives CDR1 SGHRS, CDR2 YFSETQ. Trimming pared 4 bases from V and 3 bases from J, leaving 19 bases between. This CDR3 contains 16 residues. Generated by immunoSEQ multiplex PCR, the TCRdb table keeps only in-frame clones and is missing some. The repertoire holds around 68,000 clones, with more than 75% as singletons. Followed longitudinally, the Seattle patients had been enrolled during active infection. This record belongs to a study of blood T cell repertoires in COVID-19. The sequence came from a middle-aged man with COVID-19, enrolled during active disease. The sequencing input was peripheral blood. This chain joins TRBV5-1 and TRBJ1-2, with D unclear. This CDR3 is CASSPYGPGRDYGYTF. CDR3 DNA: TGCGCCAGCAGCCCCTACGGCCCGGGAAGAGACTATGGCTACACCTTC.